Listed below are T cell receptor beta chains from one sample, sequenced in a study of T cell responses to AZD1222 COVID-19 vaccine. Method: immunoSEQ multiplex PCR; TCRdb's copy keeps in-frame clones and lacks some. The table lists 70,000 to 85,000 clones, around four fifths of them singletons, with around 3% in the top ten. Sample: peripheral blood, taken on day 0 of AZD1222 vaccination. The receptors shown here come from an adult in good health. The CDR3 runs from the conserved cysteine through the conserved F or W. D genes are given only for firm matches. Some rows have no size entry. The others give once, few or many, or a class for an expanded clone.

TRBV9	few	TRBJ2-2	NA	TGTGCCAGCAGCGTAGTCAGTTACACCGGGGAGCTGTTTTTT	CASSVVSYTGELFF
TRBV5-4	NA	TRBJ1-2	TRBD1	TGTGCCAGCACCGACAGGGGGGGCAACTATGGCTACACCTTC	CASTDRGGNYGYTF
TRBV21-1	once	TRBJ2-1	NA	TGTGCCAGCAGCCCCCCTAGCGGGGTAGGGGGTGAGCAGTTCTTC	CASSPPSGVGGEQFF
TRBV10-1	NA	TRBJ1-1	NA	TGCGCCAGCAGTGAGGGAGGGGGAAGGACCGAAGCTTTCTTT	CASSEGGGRTEAFF
TRBV9	few	TRBJ2-1	NA	TGTGCCAGCAGCGTAGCTCTAGACAGTGAGCAGTTCTTC	CASSVALDSEQFF
TRBV30	NA	TRBJ1-1	NA	TGTGCCTGGTGGTGGGGGAACACTGAAGCTTTCTTT	CAWWWGNTEAFF
TRBV20-1	NA	TRBJ2-7	NA	TGCAGTGCTAGAGGGGGGACGGGGCAGTACTTC	CSARGGTGQYF
TRBV4-3	NA	TRBJ1-2	NA	TGCGCCAGCAGCCAAGAAGAAGGCCCCACGGTCTATGGCTACACCTTC	CASSQEEGPTVYGYTF
TRBV19	NA	TRBJ1-5	NA	TGTGCCAGTAGTATTAAGGGAAGTTTGGATCAGCCCCAGCATTTT	CASSIKGSLDQPQHF
TRBV6-6	NA	TRBJ1-6	NA	TGTGCCAGCAGCCCACGGGTGGACGGTTCACCCCTCCACTTT	CASSPRVDGSPLHF
TRBV4-3	once	TRBJ1-4	NA	TGCGCCAGCAGCCAAGATGGCCCAAGAACGGCTATTGAAAAACTGTTTTTT	CASSQDGPRTAIEKLFF
TRBV10-3	NA	TRBJ1-2	TRBD1	TGTGCCATCAGCCGGGACAGGAGCTTCATGTTGTATGGCTACACCTTC	CAISRDRSFMLYGYTF
TRBV19	NA	TRBJ2-1	NA	TGTGCCAGTAGTATGCAGGTTTCGAGCTCCTACAATGAGCAGTTCTTC	CASSMQVSSSYNEQFF
TRBV5-1	NA	TRBJ1-2	NA	TGCGCCAGCAGCTTGGGGGCAGCTTATGGCTACACCTTC	CASSLGAAYGYTF
TRBV5-6	NA	TRBJ1-6	TRBD1	TGTGCCAGCAGCTCGGGACAGTCCGGCTCCTATAATTCACCCCTCCACTTT	CASSSGQSGSYNSPLHF
TRBV9	NA	TRBJ2-3	NA	TGTGCCAGCAGCCCCCGGTTGGACAGCACAGATACGCAGTATTTT	CASSPRLDSTDTQYF
TRBV5-4	NA	TRBJ1-2	NA	TGTGCCAGCAGCCATCCGGGAGGGGCAGCGAACTATGGCTACACCTTC	CASSHPGGAANYGYTF
TRBV19	medium-sized	TRBJ2-7	TRBD1	TGTGCCAGTAGCCCGGGACAGGGTCTTGCGGAGCAGTACTTC	CASSPGQGLAEQYF
TRBV7-9	NA	TRBJ2-5	NA	TGTGCCAGCAGCCGTCTTGAGGGAGGCCAAGAGACCCAGTACTTC	CASSRLEGGQETQYF
TRBV12-5	NA	TRBJ2-1	NA	TGTGCTAGTGCTCTCAGGGGTGAGGAGCAGTTCTTC	CASALRGEEQFF
TRBV2	NA	TRBJ2-2	NA	TGTGCCAGCAGTGATTTTCGGGTACGAAACACCGGGGAGCTGTTTTTT	CASSDFRVRNTGELFF
TRBV6-2/TRBV6-3	NA	TRBJ1-6	NA	TGTGCCAGCAGTCTCAACATCGAACCCCTCCACTTT	CASSLNIEPLHF
TRBV5-6	NA	TRBJ2-1	NA	TGTGCCAGCAGCCCAGGGAATTTTGAGCAGTTCTTC	CASSPGNFEQFF
TRBV2	NA	TRBJ2-2	NA	TGTGCCAGCAGGCAGGGGACAAGGAACACCGGGGAGCTGTTTTTT	CASRQGTRNTGELFF
TRBV7-9	NA	TRBJ2-3	NA	TGTGCCAGCAGCTTAGACAGGGACACAGATACGCAGTATTTT	CASSLDRDTDTQYF
TRBV19	NA	TRBJ1-5	TRBD1	TGTGCCAGTAGTATACTCACAGGGGGGTTCAATCAGCCCCAGCATTTT	CASSILTGGFNQPQHF
TRBV5-5	NA	TRBJ1-5	NA	TGTGCCAGCAGCTTGGTCCTGACGACAAGCAATCAGCCCCAGCATTTT	CASSLVLTTSNQPQHF
TRBV18	NA	TRBJ1-5	NA	TGTGCCAGCTCACCGACCGGAAAAAATGGCAATCAGCCCCAGCATTTT	CASSPTGKNGNQPQHF
TRBV7-9	NA	TRBJ2-7	TRBD2	TGTGCCAGCAGCCCCAGCGGGGGGGCCGCGAAATTCTACGAGCAGTACTTC	CASSPSGGAAKFYEQYF
TRBV14	NA	TRBJ1-2	NA	TGTGCCAGCAGCCAAGGAACCGGCTCGATCTATGGCTACACCTTC	CASSQGTGSIYGYTF
TRBV4-2	NA	TRBJ2-7	TRBD1	TGTGCCAGCAGCCAAGAGGGACAGGGGCTCCACGAGCAGTACTTC	CASSQEGQGLHEQYF
TRBV25-1	NA	TRBJ1-3	NA	TGTGCCAGCAGAGAACAGGGCTCGGGAAACACCATATATTTT	CASREQGSGNTIYF
TRBV5-4	NA	TRBJ2-7	NA	TGTGCCAGCAGCTTGTCCCAGGGATTAGGCGAGCAGTACTTC	CASSLSQGLGEQYF
TRBV5-8	NA	TRBJ1-5	NA	TGTGCCAGCAGCTTGGGGTTGGGCAATCAGCCCCAGCATTTT	CASSLGLGNQPQHF
TRBV27	NA	TRBJ2-1	TRBD2	TGTGCCAGCAGGTCCACTTCTAGCGGGAGGACCAATGAGCAGTTCTTC	CASRSTSSGRTNEQFF
TRBV7-9	NA	TRBJ1-1	NA	TGTGCCAGCAGCCCTAATGTAGACCCGCAGACTGAAGCTTTCTTT	CASSPNVDPQTEAFF
TRBV9	few	TRBJ1-2	TRBD1	TGTGCCAGCAGCAAGGGGGGGACAGGAGTAGACGGCTACACCTTC	CASSKGGTGVDGYTF
TRBV11-1	NA	TRBJ1-1	NA	TGTGCCAGCAGCTTAGCCAGTCCCGGCACTGAAGCTTTCTTT	CASSLASPGTEAFF
TRBV6-2/TRBV6-3	NA	TRBJ2-7	TRBD1	TGTGCCAGCAGTTACCTCACAGGGGGCGGGGGTGAGCAGTACTTC	CASSYLTGGGGEQYF
TRBV7-3	few	TRBJ2-2	NA	TGTGCCAGCAGCTTAAGTGGCCGGGAGCTGTTTTTT	CASSLSGRELFF
TRBV9	NA	TRBJ2-2	NA	TGTGCCAGCAGCGTAGTCGGGGGCCCTAACACCGGGGAGCTGTTTTTT	CASSVVGGPNTGELFF
TRBV18	NA	TRBJ2-7	NA	TGTGCCAGCACTAGACAAACGAGCTCCTACGAGCAGTACTTC	CASTRQTSSYEQYF
TRBV18	NA	TRBJ1-1	NA	TGTGCCAGCTCACCAAGCCTTATCGGTGGTACTGAAGCTTTCTTT	CASSPSLIGGTEAFF
TRBV4-3	NA	TRBJ1-1	TRBD1	TGCGCCAGCAGCCAGACAGGGCTCGTCACTGAAGCTTTCTTT	CASSQTGLVTEAFF
TRBV27	NA	TRBJ1-1	NA	TGTGCCAGCAGGCGGGACCGCACGCTCACTGAAGCTTTCTTT	CASRRDRTLTEAFF
TRBV4-2	NA	TRBJ2-3	TRBD2	TGTGCCAGCAGCAATCAGCCGGGACTAGCGAGATCAGATACGCAGTATTTT	CASSNQPGLARSDTQYF
TRBV4-1	once	TRBJ1-5	NA	TGCGCCAGCAGCAAAATAGCAGGGGGCAATCAGCCCCAGCATTTT	CASSKIAGGNQPQHF
TRBV4-1	NA	TRBJ2-7	TRBD2	TGCGCCAGCAGCCAAGTTGCCGGGGGGACTAGGTCCTACGAGCAGTACTTC	CASSQVAGGTRSYEQYF
TRBV11-2	NA	TRBJ1-2	TRBD1	TGTGCCAGCAGCCAGGGGACAGGGGTGCCCAGCCTAAGTGGCTACACCTTC	CASSQGTGVPSLSGYTF
TRBV19	NA	TRBJ2-1	NA	TGTGCCACTTTAAAGGGACCGTCCTACAATGAGCAGTTCTTC	CATLKGPSYNEQFF
TRBV7-2	NA	TRBJ2-2	TRBD2	TGTGCCAGCAGCTATTTCGGTGGGGGGGCCGGGGAGCTGTTTTTT	CASSYFGGGAGELFF
TRBV7-2	NA	TRBJ2-5	NA	TGTGCCAGCAGCCAATCACGTGGGGGGCCGGTCCAAGAGACCCAGTACTTC	CASSQSRGGPVQETQYF
TRBV5-1	NA	TRBJ1-2	TRBD1	TGCGCCAGCAGCCCAGGGGGGCCACCCGTGTATGGCTACACCTTC	CASSPGGPPVYGYTF
TRBV7-3	NA	TRBJ2-1	TRBD2	TGTGCCAGCAGCTTAAGGGGGGGCTCCTACAATGAGCAGTTCTTC	CASSLRGGSYNEQFF
TRBV6-5	NA	TRBJ1-1	TRBD1	TGTGCCAGCAGAGACCGAGGGGGCGTAACTGAAGCTTTCTTT	CASRDRGGVTEAFF
TRBV5-1	NA	TRBJ2-3	NA	TGCGCCAGCAGCCCGGACACTAGCACAGATACGCAGTATTTT	CASSPDTSTDTQYF
TRBV19	NA	TRBJ1-2	NA	TGTGCCAGTGTGCCGGGGGGGCTAAGTCACGGCTACACCTTC	CASVPGGLSHGYTF
TRBV7-8	once	TRBJ1-6	NA	TGTGCCAGCAGCTTAGAGGGGGGCTGGGATTCACCCCTCCACTTT	CASSLEGGWDSPLHF
TRBV6-2/TRBV6-3	NA	TRBJ2-4	TRBD1	TGTGCCAGCAGCAGCCCCCGGGACAGGGAGAACATTCAGTACTTC	CASSSPRDRENIQYF
TRBV3-1/TRBV3-2	NA	TRBJ1-6	NA	TGTGCCAGCAGCCAGGCATGGCCCGACAATTCACCCCTCCACTTT	CASSQAWPDNSPLHF